This T cell receptor (beta chain) was found in a study of T-cell reconstitution after alpha-beta-depleted transplantation in children. This clonotype has only a few counts. Construction of the TCRbeta library involved unique molecular identifiers. Each CDR3 protein is one row after TCRdb ran MiXCR on the PCR reads. The top ten hold 3% to 3.5% of the sample, which has nearly 550,000 distinct CDR3 sequences, approximately 16% seen once. CDR3 length: 14 amino acids. Per germline, CDR1 MGHRA and CDR2 YSYEKL. V was trimmed by 3 bases and J by 9 bases, leaving 17 bases between them. The receptor comes from a human donor who donated a stem cell graft to a child with acute lymphoblastic leukemia. Here the sequenced sample was PBMCs from the stem cell graft donor, taken from the stem cell graft. The chain is built from TRBV4-1 and TRBJ1-1; D perhaps matches TRBD1 (5 bases). The CDR3 DNA follows: TGCGCCAGCAGCCAGCCGACAGTTAGCCCAAAAGCTTTCTTT. Protein product: CASSQPTVSPKAFF.